Listed here are 27 T cell receptor beta chains from one sample, sequenced in a study of blood T cell repertoires in COVID-19. TCRdb's table, derived via immunoSEQ multiplex PCR, lists solely in-frame clones and lacks some. This sample has more than 300,000 clones, with approximately 91% found just once. What was sequenced was PBMCs or T cells enriched from blood (not recorded which). The receptors shown here come from a woman in her 30s who had been exposed to COVID-19.

The rearrangement links TRBV5-1 to TRBJ1-2; 8 nucleotides match TRBD1. CDR3 size: 13 residues. CDR1 and CDR2 (germline): SGHRS, YFSETQ. V was pared by 4 bases and J by 14 bases, with 13 bases of the junction left unmatched. CDR3 loop: CASSMDREGVGTF. In nucleotides, the CDR3 is TGCGCCAGCAGCATGGACAGGGAGGGCGTCGGGACCTTC.

This clone was observed a few times. The chain carries TRBV11-3 and TRBJ1-1; D uncertain. This CDR3 has 13 residues. Germline V lookup: CDR1 SGHNT, CDR2 YENEEA. The germline V and J ends were trimmed by 0 bases and 3 bases, with 5 bases remaining between them. The CDR3 nucleotides are TGTGCCAGCAGCTTAGATCCAGACACTGAAGCTTTCTTT. Amino acids: CASSLDPDTEAFF.

This chain uses TRBV9 with TRBJ1-3; maybe TRBD1 (5 bases). The germline CDR1 and CDR2 sequences are SGDLS and YYNGEE. V lost 4 bases to trimming and J lost 0 bases, with 11 bases between them. This CDR3 comprises 15 residues. CDR3: CASSPGRHSGNTIYF. Here the CDR3 DNA reads TGTGCCAGCAGCCCAGGGCGACACTCTGGAAACACCATATATTTT.

J is TRBJ1-6 and V is TRBV27, with D unclear. Trimming left V 6 bases short and J 8 bases short, with 11 bases between. The CDR3 is made up of 13 amino acids. Germline V gene sequence: CDR1 MNHEY, CDR2 SMNVEV (reference sequence). The chain's CDR3 is CASSPQVHSPLHF. For the CDR3, the DNA is TGTGCCAGCAGCCCCCAGGTCCATTCACCCCTCCACTTT.

J is TRBJ1-1 and V is TRBV7-9; tentatively, D is TRBD1 (5 bases). Germline values: CDR1 SEHNR, CDR2 FQNEAQ (reference sequence). V was cut by 5 bases and J by 3 bases, with 16 bases left in between. There are 15 residues in the CDR3. The CDR3 bases are TGTGCCAGCAGCGGGGGGGAAACTCGGGACACTGAAGCTTTCTTT. It is translated as CASSGGETRDTEAFF.

A word on this clone: Other nucleotide sequences from this sample produce the same CDR3. This chain uses TRBV6-5 with TRBJ1-2; D possibly corresponds to TRBD1 (5 bases). This CDR3 spans 11 amino acids. From germline, CDR1 is MNHEY and CDR2 SVGAGI. The V end was cut by 6 bases, the J end by 4 bases, with 6 bases between. As DNA, the CDR3 is TGTGCCAGCAGCCAGGGCTATGGCTACACCTTC. This encodes CASSQGYGYTF.

The rearrangement joins TRBV7-3 to TRBJ1-2; D ambiguous. Trimming removed 1 base from V and 2 bases from J, with 5 bases in between. CDR3 length: 13 amino acids. Germline V lookup: CDR1 SGHTA, CDR2 FQGTGA. In nucleotides, the CDR3 is TGTGCCAGCAGCTTAAACAGCAACTATGGCTACACCTTC. It encodes CASSLNSNYGYTF.

The chain joins TRBV18 to TRBJ2-2; possible D gene TRBD2, 5 bases. Trimming removed 0 bases from V and 3 bases from J, with 14 bases in between. CDR1 is KGHSH and CDR2 is LQKENI in the germline V gene. This CDR3 region has 17 residues. The CDR3 spells CASSPPNRGWDTGELFF. CDR3 in DNA: TGTGCCAGCTCACCACCGAACCGAGGGTGGGACACCGGGGAGCTGTTTTTT.

This rearrangement joins TRBV19 to TRBJ1-1; D unclear. This CDR3 comprises 13 residues. V gave up 3 bases and J gave up 0 bases, with 5 bases separating them. In germline, CDR1 is LNHDA, CDR2 SQIVND (reference sequence). DNA of the CDR3: TGTGCCAGTAGTATGGTAGTGAACACTGAAGCTTTCTTT. Its protein product is CASSMVVNTEAFF.

The rearrangement links TRBV24-1 to TRBJ2-2; 11 bases agree with TRBD1. Germline values: CDR1 KGHDR, CDR2 SFDVKD. The junction had 6 bases not matched to a gene; V was cut back by 4 bases and J by 6 bases. The CDR3 loop spans 16 amino acids. In DNA form, the CDR3 reads TGTGCCACCAGTGAACCGGGACAGGGGGTGGCCGGGGAGCTGTTTTTT. Its translation is CATSEPGQGVAGELFF.

This chain uses TRBV6-6 with TRBJ2-7, with 8 bases aligning to TRBD1. CDR3 size: 14 residues. CDR1 MNHNY and CDR2 SVGAGI come from the germline V gene (reference sequence). CDR3 sequence: CASLTDREGYEQYF. CDR3 in DNA: TGTGCGAGCCTTACGGACAGGGAAGGGTACGAGCAGTACTTC.

The rearrangement links TRBV19 to TRBJ1-2, with 7 bases lining up with TRBD1. Trimming took 5 bases from V and 6 from J; bases not matched to a gene: 15. This CDR3 is 16 amino acids long. CDR1 is LNHDA, CDR2 SQIVND, per germline (reference sequence). The CDR3 DNA follows: TGTGCCAGTAGTTTCCGGCATCGACAGGGCACTAATGGCTACACCTTC. Encoded protein: CASSFRHRQGTNGYTF.

The chain couples TRBV7-9 to TRBJ1-1, with TRBD1 as a possible D gene (5 bases). The CDR3 is 15 amino acids. The V gene's germline CDR1 is SEHNR and CDR2 FQNEAQ (reference sequence). With 1 base removed from V and 4 bases from J, the gap between germline ends came to 13 bases. DNA for the CDR3: TGTGCCAGCAGCTTAGGGGGCGCGGACGGCACTGAAGCTTTCTTT. Translation gives CASSLGGADGTEAFF.

The CDR3 DNA follows: TGTGCCAGCAGGCCCCGGCGGACAGTACAAGAGACCCAGTACTTC. This encodes CASRPRRTVQETQYF. The gene calls are TRBV6-5 and TRBJ2-5, with D possibly being TRBD1 (6 bases). The germline CDR1 and CDR2 sequences are MNHEY and SVGAGI. The CDR3 is 15 amino acids. V was clipped by 6 bases and J by 2 bases, with 16 bases between them.

The rearrangement joins TRBV18 to TRBJ1-1; 9 bases line up with TRBD1. The trim removed 5 bases at V and 4 bases at J, leaving 5 bases unmatched. This CDR3 region has 14 residues. Germline-derived CDR1 and CDR2 are KGHSH and LQKENI. CDR3 sequence reads: CASSRQGVFTEAFF. As DNA, the CDR3 is TGTGCCAGCTCAAGACAGGGGGTCTTCACTGAAGCTTTCTTT.

Here the CDR3 DNA reads TGTGCCAGCAGCTTGTCGACTGAACCCTACGAAGAGCAGTACTTC. It codes for CASSLSTEPYEEQYF. This chain uses TRBV5-4 with TRBJ2-7; D is undetermined. From germline, CDR1 is SGHNT and CDR2 YYREEE (reference sequence). This CDR3 has 15 amino acids. Trimming pared 1 base from V and 7 bases from J, leaving 18 bases between.

V is TRBV2 and J is TRBJ1-2, with 9 bases that match TRBD1. In germline, CDR1 is SNHLY, CDR2 FYNNEI. The CDR3 contains 13 residues. V lost 6 bases and J lost 4; bases outside the gene matches: 3. The CDR3 here is CASRTGGLYGYTF. CDR3 in DNA: TGTGCCAGCAGGACAGGGGGACTCTATGGCTACACCTTC.

This rearrangement joins TRBV6-5 to TRBJ1-5; TRBD1 might be the D (6 bases). Trimming removed 6 bases from V and 6 bases from J, with 15 bases in between. CDR3 size: 14 residues. CDR1 is MNHEY and CDR2 is SVGAGI in the germline V gene. The chain's CDR3 is CASSLGQGPQPQHF. The CDR3 DNA sequence: TGTGCCAGCAGCTTGGGACAAGGCCCTCAGCCCCAGCATTTT.

This chain uses TRBV2 with TRBJ2-7, with D tentatively TRBD2 (5 bases). The CDR3 has 15 amino acids. V was cut by 5 bases and J by 0 bases, with 14 bases left in between. In germline, CDR1 is SNHLY, CDR2 FYNNEI. Written as DNA, the CDR3 is TGTGCCAGCAGTACGAGGACGGGGAGCTCCTACGAGCAGTACTTC. It is translated as CASSTRTGSSYEQYF. Based on the CDR3 plus reference TRBV2 and TRBJ2-7, the full variable domain is EPEVTQTPSHQVTQMGQEVILRCVPISNHLYFYWYRQILGQKVEFLVSFYNNEISEKSEIFDDQFSVERPDGSNFTLKIRSTKLEDSAMYFCASSTRTGSSYEQYFGPGTRLTVT.

The chain couples TRBV5-6 to TRBJ2-1; 11 bases match TRBD2. CDR3 length: 18 residues. The V and J ends lost 0 bases and 4 bases, in that order; junction bases with no gene match: 9. The germline V gene has CDR1 SGHDT and CDR2 YYEEEE. The CDR3 DNA is TGTGCCAGCAGCTTGGAGTACCTAGCGGGGGGTATTTACAATGAGCAGTTCTTC. Encoded protein: CASSLEYLAGGIYNEQFF.

The rearrangement uses TRBV28 and TRBJ1-1; TRBD1 matches 7 bases. With V trimmed by 4 bases and J by 5 bases, 7 bases remained unmatched. Germline CDR1 reads MDHEN; CDR2 reads SYDVKM. There are 14 residues in the CDR3. The CDR3 bases are TGTGCCAGCAGTTATCCGTCAGGGGGGACTGAAGCTTTCTTT. Translated, it gives CASSYPSGGTEAFF. The complete variable domain, with remaining parts taken from reference TRBV28 and TRBJ1-1, reads DVKVTQSSRYLVKRTGEKVFLECVQDMDHENMFWYRQDPGLGLRLIYFSYDVKMKEKGDIPEGYSVSREKKERFSLILESASTNQTSMYLCASSYPSGGTEAFFGQGTRLTVV.

This clone was seen once. The V call is TRBV9, the J call TRBJ1-2, with 12 bases identical to TRBD1. V shed 2 bases, J shed 3 bases, and the junction held 5 bases outside the gene matches. Germline loops: CDR1 SGDLS, CDR2 YYNGEE. The length of the CDR3 is 16 residues. In DNA, the CDR3 is TGTGCCAGCAGCGTCTCCGGGACAGGGGGCGACTATGGCTACACCTTC. It translates to CASSVSGTGGDYGYTF.

The rearrangement joins TRBV5-1 to TRBJ1-2, with 8 bases identical to TRBD1. J gave up 4 bases and V 1 base, and 12 bases lay outside the gene matches. Germline CDR1 is SGHRS and CDR2 is YFSETQ. This CDR3 is built from 17 residues. CDR3 region: CASSLHRSGQGAYGYTF. In nucleotides, the CDR3 is TGCGCCAGCAGCTTGCATCGGAGCGGACAGGGTGCCTATGGCTACACCTTC. Filled out from reference TRBV5-1 and TRBJ1-2, the complete variable domain reads KAGVTQTPRYLIKTRGQQVTLSCSPISGHRSVSWYQQTPGQGLQFLFEYFSETQRNKGNFPGRFSGRQFSNSRSEMNVSTLELGDSALYLCASSLHRSGQGAYGYTFGSGTRLTVV.

The chain links TRBV20-1 to TRBJ2-2; a possible D gene is TRBD1 (6 bases). The CDR3 is made up of 15 amino acids. Germline V lookup: CDR1 DFQATT, CDR2 SNEGSKA (reference sequence). With 3 bases removed from V and 1 base from J, the gap between germline ends came to 12 bases. The CDR3 sequence: CSASKQGLNTGELFF. CDR3 bases: TGCAGTGCTAGTAAACAGGGATTGAACACCGGGGAGCTGTTTTTT.

This chain joins TRBV19 and TRBJ2-7; 9 nucleotides match TRBD2. V shed 3 bases, J shed 1 base, and the junction held 7 bases outside the gene matches. CDR1 LNHDA and CDR2 SQIVND come from the germline V gene (reference sequence). CDR3 length: 16 amino acids. CDR3 nucleotide sequence: TGTGCCAGTAGTATTAGGAGCGGGGGGCCTTCCTACGAGCAGTACTTC. The encoded protein is CASSIRSGGPSYEQYF.

This rearrangement joins TRBV10-3 to TRBJ2-5; tentative D call: TRBD1 (7 bases). The CDR3 runs to 12 residues. CDR1 and CDR2 (germline): ENHRY, SYGVKD. Trimming shortened V by 10 bases and J by 5 bases, and 14 bases separated the two germline ends. The CDR3 DNA sequence: TGTGCCACGAAGGGGGCGGGGGAGACCCAGTACTTC. It yields the protein CATKGAGETQYF.

The chain is built from TRBV3-1 (or the pseudogene TRBV3-2) and TRBJ1-2; maybe TRBD1 (6 bases). Germline V gene data show CDR1 as LGHDT and CDR2 as YNNKEL (reference sequence). Between the trimmed V and J ends, which lost 5 bases and 4 bases, there was a span of 11 bases. CDR3 size: 13 residues. The CDR3 is CASSEGVLYGYTF. As DNA, the CDR3 is TGTGCCAGCAGCGAGGGGGTTCTCTATGGCTACACCTTC.